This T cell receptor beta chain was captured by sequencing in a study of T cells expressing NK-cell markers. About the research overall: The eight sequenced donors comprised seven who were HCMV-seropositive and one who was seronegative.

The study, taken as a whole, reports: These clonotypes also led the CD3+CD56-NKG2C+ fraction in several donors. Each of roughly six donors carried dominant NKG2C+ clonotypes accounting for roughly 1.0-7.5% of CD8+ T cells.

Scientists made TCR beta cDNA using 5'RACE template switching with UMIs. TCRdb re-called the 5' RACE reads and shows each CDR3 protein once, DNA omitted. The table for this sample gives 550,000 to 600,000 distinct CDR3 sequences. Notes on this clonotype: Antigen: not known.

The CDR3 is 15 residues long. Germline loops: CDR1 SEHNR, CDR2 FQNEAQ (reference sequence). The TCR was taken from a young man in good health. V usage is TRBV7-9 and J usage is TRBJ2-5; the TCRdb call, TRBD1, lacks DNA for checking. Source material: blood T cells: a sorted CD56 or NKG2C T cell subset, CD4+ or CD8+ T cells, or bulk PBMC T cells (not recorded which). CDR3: CASSWDRANKETQYF.